These T cell receptor beta chains were read from a single sample in a study of technical replicates of blood from four donors. Clones were sequenced by immunoSEQ multiplex PCR, and TCRdb holds only the in-frame ones, with some missing. Of tens of thousands of clones in the sample, 93% were seen once. Sequenced input: T cells isolated from PBMCs. The source of these receptors is a human donor in good health. CDR3s include the opening cysteine and the closing phenylalanine or tryptophan. D genes are given only for firm matches. The size field is filled for only some rows; it gives once, few, many or a size class.

j_call v_call clone_size d_call cdr3_aa cdr3_nt
TRBJ2-6 TRBV5-5 . TRBD1 CASSPDRFSGANVLTF TGTGCCAGCAGCCCGGACAGGTTCTCTGGGGCCAACGTCCTGACTTTC
TRBJ1-2 TRBV27 . TRBD1 CASTLLYTGVLSGYTF TGTGCCAGCACCCTCTTGTATACAGGGGTATTAAGTGGCTACACCTTC
TRBJ2-1 TRBV2 . TRBD1 CASIPGQGLSEQFF TGTGCCAGCATTCCGGGACAGGGGCTCAGTGAGCAGTTCTTC
TRBJ2-7 TRBV6-1 . . CASKGGIWYEQYF TGTGCCAGCAAAGGCGGGATATGGTACGAGCAGTACTTC
TRBJ2-4 TRBV19 . TRBD1 CASSITGGITKNIQYF TGTGCCAGTAGTATCACAGGGGGCATAACCAAAAACATTCAGTACTTC
TRBJ2-7 TRBV6-6 once . CASSYRADEQYF TGTGCCAGCAGTTACCGAGCCGACGAGCAGTACTTC
TRBJ2-7 TRBV5-4 . TRBD1 CASSSQGAFDEQYF TGTGCCAGCAGCTCACAGGGGGCGTTCGACGAGCAGTACTTC
TRBJ1-3 TRBV2 . . CASRLETDGNTIYF TGTGCCAGCAGGCTAGAGACTGATGGAAACACCATATATTTT
TRBJ2-1 TRBV29-1 . TRBD2 CSVRSGANNEQFF TGCAGCGTTAGGAGCGGGGCTAACAATGAGCAGTTCTTC
TRBJ1-5 TRBV12-5 . . CASGMTSGKDIYRNQPQHF TGTGCTAGTGGTATGACTTCGGGGAAGGATATATATCGCAATCAGCCCCAGCATTTT
TRBJ2-5 TRBV19 . . CASSIDGAIETQYF TGTGCCAGTAGTATAGATGGAGCCATAGAGACCCAGTACTTC
TRBJ2-1 TRBV11-3 . TRBD2 CASSLDRSGSSYNEQFF TGTGCCAGCAGCTTAGACCGCAGCGGGAGCTCCTACAATGAGCAGTTCTTC
TRBJ2-7 TRBV18 . TRBD1 CASSQDRVPSVQYF TGTGCCAGCTCACAGGACAGGGTGCCGAGCGTGCAGTACTTC
TRBJ2-5 TRBV5-1 . . CASSLGQQETQYF TGCGCCAGCAGCTTGGGACAGCAAGAGACCCAGTACTTC
TRBJ1-1 TRBV7-9 . . CASSSRVLEGPNTEAFF TGTGCCAGCAGCTCTAGGGTTTTGGAGGGTCCGAACACTGAAGCTTTCTTT
TRBJ2-3 TRBV7-2 . . CASSPSGLLTDTQYF TGTGCCAGCAGCCCCTCGGGACTCCTCACAGATACGCAGTATTTT
TRBJ2-2 TRBV18 few TRBD2 CASSPGTSYTGELFF TGTGCCAGCTCACCAGGGACTAGCTACACCGGGGAGCTGTTTTTT
TRBJ2-3 TRBV7-3 . . CASSFAGLRYTQYF TGTGCCAGCAGCTTTGCGGGACTTAGATATACGCAGTATTTT
TRBJ2-7 TRBV5-1 . . CASSFTGAGPYEQYF TGCGCCAGCAGCTTCACGGGAGCCGGGCCCTACGAGCAGTACTTC
TRBJ2-7 TRBV4-1 . . CASSPGWVRYEQYF TGCGCCAGCAGCCCGGGGTGGGTCCGCTACGAGCAGTACTTC
TRBJ1-1 TRBV19 . . CASSIGTGTEAFF TGTGCCAGTAGTATAGGTACCGGCACTGAAGCTTTCTTT
TRBJ2-7 TRBV4-1 . TRBD1 CASRSPGQDYEQYF TGCGCCAGCAGGTCCCCGGGACAGGACTACGAGCAGTACTTC
TRBJ1-1 TRBV6-6 . . CASSITQENTEAFF TGTGCCAGCAGTATAACACAGGAGAACACTGAAGCTTTCTTT
TRBJ2-1 TRBV5-1 . TRBD2 CASSTSSGGSYNEQFF TGCGCCAGCAGCACATCTAGCGGGGGCTCCTACAATGAGCAGTTCTTC
TRBJ2-3 TRBV5-4 . . CASSLDSPGTDTQYF TGTGCCAGCAGCTTGGACAGTCCAGGAACAGATACGCAGTATTTT
TRBJ1-4 TRBV7-9 . . CASSLDGGGTNEKLFF TGTGCCAGCAGCTTAGACGGCGGGGGCACTAATGAAAAACTGTTTTTT
TRBJ1-1 TRBV25-1 . TRBD1 CATSDRGLVTEAFF TGTGCCACCTCGGACAGGGGGCTGGTCACTGAAGCTTTCTTT
TRBJ2-3 TRBV15 . . CATSRDLGAAADTQYF TGTGCCACCAGCAGAGATCTTGGGGCCGCGGCAGATACGCAGTATTTT
TRBJ2-5 TRBV18 . . CASSEGLQETQYF TGTGCCAGCTCCGAGGGTTTACAAGAGACCCAGTACTTC
TRBJ1-4 TRBV28 once . CASSFGIAGAEKLFF TGTGCCAGCAGTTTTGGTATCGCGGGAGCTGAAAAACTGTTTTTT
TRBJ2-1 TRBV20-1 . . CSARRDNEQFF TGCAGTGCCAGGCGGGACAATGAGCAGTTCTTC
TRBJ2-5 TRBV11-3 . . CASSSRRGRETQYF TGTGCCAGCAGCTCCCGACGCGGGCGAGAGACCCAGTACTTC
TRBJ2-5 TRBV29-1 . . CSTGGDETQYF TGCAGCACTGGAGGGGATGAGACCCAGTACTTC
TRBJ1-1 TRBV11-2 . TRBD1 CASSALDRGTEAFF TGTGCCAGCAGCGCCCTGGACAGGGGTACTGAAGCTTTCTTT
TRBJ2-2 TRBV4-1 . . CASSLREHTGELFF TGCGCCAGCAGCCTCCGGGAACACACCGGGGAGCTGTTTTTT
TRBJ1-1 TRBV6-5 . TRBD1 CASSRGQENTEAFF TGTGCCAGCAGTAGAGGACAGGAGAACACTGAAGCTTTCTTT
TRBJ2-1 TRBV11-2 . TRBD2 CASSLGSGGSYNEQFF TGTGCCAGCAGCTTGGGATCGGGAGGGTCCTACAATGAGCAGTTCTTC